The 26 T cell receptor beta chains in this list originate from one sample, sequenced in a study of cytomegalovirus exposure and HLA in healthy donors. A multiplex PCR was run with 60 Vbeta primers and 13 Jbeta primers. This table comes from immunoSEQ multiplex PCR, and its TCRdb copy is limited to in-frame clones, with some not included. The data show about 73,000 clones, 65% to 85% seen once. The sequenced sample consisted of PBMCs. The receptors were gathered from a man in his 70s in good health and CMV-seronegative.

V and J are TRBV30 and TRBJ2-7; the D gene is possibly TRBD1 (6 bases). Germline loops: CDR1 GTSNPN, CDR2 SVGIG (reference sequence). The CDR3 extends over 12 amino acids. V lost 4 bases to trimming and J lost 3 bases, with 10 bases between them. In DNA form, the CDR3 reads TGTGCCTGGACGATACAGGGCTACGAGCAGTACTTC. It specifies CAWTIQGYEQYF.

About this clone: Relative to the germline gene, one junction end is altered; a read error may explain this. The CDR3 sequence is CSSSPLVASGSYEQYF. The DNA of the CDR3 is TGTTCCAGCAGCCCCCTCGTTGCTAGCGGGAGCTACGAGCAGTACTTC. The chain employs TRBV7-9 and TRBJ2-7; 10 bases map to TRBD2. Germline V CDR1 and CDR2: SEHNR, FQNEAQ (reference sequence). The CDR3 extends over 16 amino acids.

As concerns this clone: One end of the junction does not line up with germline, which may come from a read error. The V and J genes are TRBV7-9 and TRBJ2-1; D gene ambiguous. Germline CDR1 reads SEHNR; CDR2 reads FQNEAQ (reference sequence). This CDR3 contains 11 residues. The CDR3: CSSSFLIEQFF. The CDR3 DNA reads TGTTCCAGCAGCTTCCTAATTGAGCAGTTCTTC.

The J gene is TRBJ2-5, the V gene TRBV5-4, with TRBD2 matching over 9 bases. The DNA end is a closer match to TRBJ2-7, so the J assignment may be wrong. The CDR3 length is 16 residues. Germline CDR1 reads SGHNT; CDR2 reads YYREEE (reference sequence). The CDR3 sequence: CASSLRASGALDEQYF. CDR3 nucleotide sequence: TGTGCCAGCAGCTTGAGGGCTAGCGGGGCTTTGGACGAGCAGTACTTC.

CDR3 coding DNA: TGTGCCAGTAGTTGGGGACAGGGCCTTAATCAGCCCCAGCATTTT. Translation: CASSWGQGLNQPQHF. The genes are TRBV19 and TRBJ1-5, with TRBD1 matching over 9 bases. The CDR3 loop spans 15 amino acids. CDR1 and CDR2 (germline): LNHDA, SQIVND (reference sequence). Losses at the gene ends were 5 bases for V and 4 bases for J; bases not matched to a gene: 6.

As DNA, the CDR3 is TGTGCCAGCAGCTTGGTTTCGACACAGGGTGGTTCACCCCTCCACTTT. It is translated as CASSLVSTQGGSPLHF. The chain uses TRBV5-6 and TRBJ1-6; weak D call: TRBD1 (6 bases). Germline lookup yields CDR1 SGHDT and CDR2 YYEEEE. CDR3 length: 16 residues. V was trimmed by 0 bases and J by 9 bases, leaving 16 bases between them.

This chain connects TRBV7-9 to TRBJ1-5; D possibly corresponds to TRBD1 (6 bases). The CDR3 is 13 amino acids. Trimming shortened V by 4 bases and J by 4 bases, and 8 bases separated the two germline ends. In germline, CDR1 is SEHNR, CDR2 FQNEAQ (reference sequence). The CDR3 spells CASSSGANQPQHF. In DNA form, the CDR3 reads TGTGCCAGCAGCTCAGGGGCTAATCAGCCCCAGCATTTT.

V gene TRBV7-2 combines with J gene TRBJ2-3; 7 nucleotides agree with TRBD2. This CDR3 has 14 residues. Trimming at V came to 5 bases and at J to 6 bases, leaving 8 bases not matched to a gene. Germline loops: CDR1 SGHTA, CDR2 FQGNSA. The CDR3 sequence: CASSLSLGGDTQYF. As DNA, the CDR3 is TGTGCCAGCAGCCTAAGCTTGGGAGGGGATACGCAGTATTTT.

This rearrangement joins TRBV7-5 to TRBJ1-5. TRBV7-5 is classified as a pseudogene. CDR3 size: 17 residues. CDR3 DNA: TGTGCCAGAAGCTTCACATGGGGGGAAATGGGCAATCAGCCCCAGCATTTT. Its protein product is CARSFTWGEMGNQPQHF.

The CDR3 DNA follows: TGTGCCAGTAACACCGAAGACAGGGTGGAAGCTTTCTTT. The encoded protein is CASNTEDRVEAFF. The V gene is TRBV19, the J gene TRBJ1-1; 7 bases line up with TRBD1. V shed 7 bases, J shed 8 bases, and the junction held 10 bases outside the gene matches. In germline, CDR1 is LNHDA, CDR2 SQIVND (reference sequence). The CDR3 runs 13 residues. The full variable domain, rest sourced from reference TRBV19 and TRBJ1-1, is DGGITQSPKYLFRKEGQNVTLSCEQNLNHDAMYWYRQDPGQGLRLIYYSQIVNDFQKGDIAEGYSVSREKKESFPLTVTSAQKNPTAFYLCASNTEDRVEAFFGQGTRLTVV.

V is TRBV18 and J is TRBJ2-2, with 10 positions matching TRBD2. The germline CDR1 and CDR2 sequences are KGHSH and LQKENI. CDR3 length: 17 amino acids. The V and J ends lost 3 bases and 6 bases, in that order; junction bases with no gene match: 10. CDR3 sequence (DNA): TGTGCCAGCTCACCGTCCTCTAGCGGGAGCCGGGCCGGGGAGCTGTTTTTT. Protein sequence: CASSPSSSGSRAGELFF.

J is TRBJ2-7 and V is TRBV7-3; tentative D call: TRBD2 (6 bases). Trimming took off 8 bases at V and 6 bases at J, with 17 bases between the two ends. Germline CDR1 is SGHTA and CDR2 is FQGTGA. The CDR3 sequence is 13 residues long. CDR3 sequence reads: CASGRGPRGEQYF. Written as DNA, the CDR3 is TGTGCCAGCGGAAGGGGACCGCGGGGCGAGCAGTACTTC.

This clone was counted a few times. CDR3 nucleotide sequence: TGCAGCTACCGGGGGGGCTCCTACAATGAGCAGTTCTTC. Translating gives CSYRGGSYNEQFF. The chain has TRBV29-1 and TRBJ2-1; 8 nucleotides match TRBD2. Germline loops: CDR1 SQVTM, CDR2 ANQGSEA. This CDR3 has 13 amino acids. The V segment lost 8 bases and the J segment 0 bases; nucleotides outside the gene matches: 3.

The chain recombines TRBV7-2 with TRBJ2-7, with 11 bases lining up with TRBD1. Germline V gene lookup returns CDR1 SGHTA and CDR2 FQGNSA. The ends lost 5 bases at V and 1 base at J; junction bases unmatched: 7. There are 16 residues in the CDR3. The CDR3 coding sequence is TGTGCCAGCAGCCAGGCGAGGGACAGGGGGTCCTACGAGCAGTACTTC. It yields the protein CASSQARDRGSYEQYF. The full variable domain, completed using reference TRBV7-2 and TRBJ2-7, is GAGVSQSPSNKVTEKGKDVELRCDPISGHTALYWYRQSLGQGLEFLIYFQGNSAPDKSGLPSDRFSAERTGGSVSTLTIQRTQQEDSAVYLCASSQARDRGSYEQYFGPGTRLTVT.

This sequence joins TRBV7-2 and TRBJ2-5, with a tentative D call TRBD2 (5 bases). CDR3 length: 15 amino acids. V shed 6 bases and J shed 5 bases, with 19 bases lying between them. Germline V gene lookup returns CDR1 SGHTA and CDR2 FQGNSA. CDR3 DNA sequence: TGTGCCAGCAGGGCCCGGTCCAGCGGCATGGAGACCCAGTACTTC. Translating gives CASRARSSGMETQYF.

This clone has more than one count but fewer than ten. V gene TRBV27 combines with J gene TRBJ2-7; D gene uncertain. Germline CDR1 MNHEY, CDR2 SMNVEV (reference sequence). The CDR3 has 10 amino acids. Between the trimmed V and J ends, which lost 7 bases and 8 bases, there was a span of 9 bases. The CDR3 DNA follows: TGTGCCAGCACGGTCGAGAAGCAGTACTTC. Its translation is CASTVEKQYF.

The chain recombines TRBV19 with TRBJ2-1; a weak D match, TRBD1 (5 bases). Germline loops: CDR1 LNHDA, CDR2 SQIVND (reference sequence). CDR3 length: 14 amino acids. Trimming removed 4 bases at V and 3 bases at J, with 10 bases between. The DNA of the CDR3 is TGTGCCAGTAGTACCTTGACAGTCTACAATGAGCAGTTCTTC. Its protein product is CASSTLTVYNEQFF.

The chain joins TRBV9 to TRBJ2-1; 9 nucleotides align to TRBD1. The junction had 5 bases not matched to a gene; V was cut back by 0 bases and J by 7 bases. The germline V gene has CDR1 SGDLS and CDR2 YYNGEE. CDR3 size: 15 residues. CDR3 loop: CASSVGTGALNEQFF. For the CDR3, the DNA is TGTGCCAGCAGCGTAGGGACAGGGGCTTTAAATGAGCAGTTCTTC.

This clone occurred once. V usage is TRBV13 and J usage is TRBJ1-5; D uncertain. The germline gives CDR1 PRHDT, CDR2 FYEKMQ (reference sequence). The CDR3 is 13 amino acids. Trimming stripped 3 bases from V and 9 bases from J, with 12 bases between. The CDR3 here is CASSLSAVAPQHF. The CDR3, as DNA: TGTGCCAGCAGCTTGTCAGCCGTAGCGCCCCAGCATTTT.

The J gene is TRBJ2-7, the V gene TRBV18, with 7 bases identical to TRBD2. V dropped 0 bases and J dropped 5; count of bases not matched to a gene: 10. The CDR3 has 16 amino acids. Per the germline V gene, CDR1 is KGHSH and CDR2 is LQKENI. CDR3 sequence: CASSPPFRGSSHEQYF. CDR3 DNA: TGTGCCAGCTCACCACCGTTCCGCGGGAGTAGCCACGAGCAGTACTTC.

This clone was detected ten times or more. The gene calls are TRBV5-4 and TRBJ2-7; 8 nucleotides match TRBD1. Germline V gene lookup returns CDR1 SGHNT and CDR2 YYREEE (reference sequence). V shed 3 bases, J shed 10 bases, and the junction held 6 bases outside the gene matches. The CDR3 is made up of 12 amino acids. The CDR3 region has the DNA TGTGCCAGCAGCTCACCGGACAGGGACCAGTACTTC. This codes for CASSSPDRDQYF.

This rearrangement joins TRBV10-2 to TRBJ2-5, with a weak D call TRBD1 (6 bases). V dropped 8 bases and J dropped 1 base, with 11 bases sitting between them. The length of the CDR3 is 13 residues. CDR1 is WSHSY and CDR2 is SAAADI in the germline V gene. CDR3 nucleotide sequence: TGCGCCAGCCAGAGGACAGTCCAAGAGACCCAGTACTTC. Translation gives CASQRTVQETQYF.

The chain uses TRBV2 and TRBJ1-2, with D uncertain. The V gene's germline CDR1 is SNHLY and CDR2 FYNNEI. With 7 bases removed from V and 0 bases from J, the gap between germline ends came to 9 bases. The CDR3 runs 13 residues. This chain's CDR3 is CASNERSNYGYTF. Written as DNA, the CDR3 is TGTGCCAGCAATGAGAGGTCTAACTATGGCTACACCTTC.

The J gene is TRBJ1-2, the V gene TRBV4-1; D unclear. Germline CDR1 is MGHRA and CDR2 is YSYEKL. The length of the CDR3 is 16 residues. Trimming cost V 2 bases and J 8 bases, with 21 bases left between them. The CDR3 loop reads CASSQSPAEGRGGYTF. The CDR3, as DNA: TGCGCCAGCAGCCAATCCCCCGCGGAGGGAAGAGGGGGCTACACCTTC.

This sequence joins TRBV19 and TRBJ1-2; 8 positions match TRBD1. The CDR3 is 13 residues long. After removal of 5 bases from V and 7 bases from J, the junction contained 6 bases not matched to a gene. In germline, CDR1 is LNHDA, CDR2 SQIVND (reference sequence). The CDR3 nucleotides are TGTGCCAGTAGTCCAGGGGGCTTAGGTGGCTACACCTTC. Protein product: CASSPGGLGGYTF.

J is TRBJ2-7 and V is TRBV7-9; D is uncertain. The germline V gene encodes CDR1 SEHNR and CDR2 FQNEAQ (reference sequence). Trimming left V 1 base short and J 0 bases short, with 7 bases between. The CDR3 runs 14 residues. In DNA, the CDR3 is TGTGCCAGCAGCTTAGGGGCATCCTCCTACGAGCAGTACTTC. As protein: CASSLGASSYEQYF. The whole variable domain, remainder taken from reference TRBV7-9 and TRBJ2-7, is DTGVSQNPRHKITKRGQNVTFRCDPISEHNRLYWYRQTLGQGPEFLTYFQNEAQLEKSRLLSDRFSAERPKGSFSTLEIQRTEQGDSAMYLCASSLGASSYEQYFGPGTRLTVT.